A single T cell receptor beta chain is shown here with its context. Its antigen is unknown. Base qualities are not at hand, and no much larger clone is one base apart. The immunoSEQ Assay, a bias-controlled multiplex PCR, was used to amplify TCRbeta CDR3 regions from genomic DNA. The paper's processing steps were these. The number of nucleated cells in each sample was estimated from the amplification of reference gene primers within the assay. Sequence reads were collapsed and filtered to measure the absolute abundance of every unique TCRbeta CDR3 rearrangement. For each sample, productive Simpson clonality was calculated as the square root of Simpson's diversity index across productive rearrangements. TCRdb mirrors the immuneACCESS table, restricted to in-frame sequences. Some clones are absent from its copies; in checked studies, under half trace to an unresolved V gene, and the reason for the others is unknown. V, J and clone size reflect that table, while D and trimming were determined from the DNA. For this sample the table gives about 440,000 clones, of which roughly 85% were detected only once. The ten biggest clones cover almost 2% of the sample.

CDR1 and CDR2 (SGHDT, YYEEEE) derive from the germline V gene. Trimming leaves V shorter by 5 bases and J shorter by 8 bases, with the junction holding 7 bases beyond the gene matches. The CDR3 runs 14 amino acids, cysteine and phenylalanine included. Left in the record is the CDR3 DNA by itself, 42 bases read in frame from the first base. The data were obtained in a study of blood T cell repertoires in COVID-19 (dated by TCRdb to about 2020). Describing the broader study: Samples covering the acute and convalescent phases of COVID-19 were provided by collaborators in the United States, Italy and Spain. The dataset comprised deeply sampled blood TCRbeta repertoires from subjects exposed to, actively infected with, or recovered from COVID-19. The samples were drawn from the first 160 participants of the ongoing ImmuneRACE study and from some 1,300 subjects provided by 6 global collaborators. The prospective study material was composed of cDNA or gDNA derived from T cells, B-cell-depleted T cells, or PBMCs. Where available, HLA class I and class II types were taken from metadata supplied by the sample provider and were not determined by assay-based typing. The sample metadata nearly always contained a de-identified subject ID, COVID-19 status, age in years and sex. The repertoires were released in a freely available public database intended as a resource for research on the immune response to SARS-CoV-2. What the research found in general, with its limitations: How much clinical and demographic metadata was included differed by source and by participant, and the metadata was provided uncurated.

Enrolling through a virtual design, the prospective study's participants ranged in age from roughly 18 to 90 years and lived across some 23 United States geographic areas. Cohort assignment in the prospective study relied on participant-reported clinical history from a screening survey and a study questionnaire. Mobile phlebotomists in the prospective study collected whole blood, serum and a nasopharyngeal or oropharyngeal swab from every participant. Over a roughly 2-month period, participants in the prospective study had the option of providing additional blood draws and questionnaires. Prospective study blood samples were shipped either frozen or at room temperature before DNA extraction.

The TCR was taken from a woman younger than 30 with acute COVID-19. The rearranged segments are TRBV5-6 and TRBJ1-6, and TRBD1 matches 7 of the central bases. Sequences were obtained from PBMCs or T cells enriched from blood (not recorded which). The CDR3 amino acid sequence is: CASRRRQGDSPLHF. The DNA sequence reads TGTGCCAGCAGGAGGAGACAGGGCGATTCACCCCTCCACTTT.